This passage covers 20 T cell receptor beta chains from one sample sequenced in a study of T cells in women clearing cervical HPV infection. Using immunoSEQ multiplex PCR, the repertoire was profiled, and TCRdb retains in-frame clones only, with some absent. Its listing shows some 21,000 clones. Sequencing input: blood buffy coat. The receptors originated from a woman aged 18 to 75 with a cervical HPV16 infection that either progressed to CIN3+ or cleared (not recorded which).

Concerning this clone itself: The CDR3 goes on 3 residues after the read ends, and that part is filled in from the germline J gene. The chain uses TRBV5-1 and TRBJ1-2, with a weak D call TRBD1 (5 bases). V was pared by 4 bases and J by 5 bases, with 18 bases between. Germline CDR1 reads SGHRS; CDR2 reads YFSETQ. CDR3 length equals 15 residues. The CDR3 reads CASSAEGGVWYGYTF. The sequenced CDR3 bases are TGCGCCAGCAGCGCGGAGGGAGGGGTATGGTATGGC.

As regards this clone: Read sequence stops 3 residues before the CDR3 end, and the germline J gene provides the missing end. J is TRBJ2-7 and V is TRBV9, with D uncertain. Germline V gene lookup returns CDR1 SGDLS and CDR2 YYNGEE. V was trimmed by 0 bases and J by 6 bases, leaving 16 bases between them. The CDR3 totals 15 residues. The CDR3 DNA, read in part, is TGTGCCAGCAGCGTAGTGGGCCATGGTCTCTCCGAG. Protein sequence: CASSVVGHGLSE. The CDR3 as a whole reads CASSVVGHGLSEQYF.

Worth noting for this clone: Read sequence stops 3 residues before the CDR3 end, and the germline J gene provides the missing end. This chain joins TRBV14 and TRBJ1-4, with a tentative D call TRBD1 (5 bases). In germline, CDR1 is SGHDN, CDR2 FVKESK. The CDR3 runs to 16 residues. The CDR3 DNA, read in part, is TGTGCCAGCAGCCAAGATTGGAGCTCTGGGGCCAACGTA. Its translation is CASSQDWSSGANV. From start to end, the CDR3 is CASSQDWSSGANVLFF.

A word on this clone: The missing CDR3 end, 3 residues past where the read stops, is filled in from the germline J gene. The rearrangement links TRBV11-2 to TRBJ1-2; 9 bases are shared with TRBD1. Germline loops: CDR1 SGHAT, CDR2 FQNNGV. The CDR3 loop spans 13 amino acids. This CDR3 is CASSLTGGGGYTF. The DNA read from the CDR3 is TGTGCCAGCAGCTTGACAGGGGGAGGGGGC.

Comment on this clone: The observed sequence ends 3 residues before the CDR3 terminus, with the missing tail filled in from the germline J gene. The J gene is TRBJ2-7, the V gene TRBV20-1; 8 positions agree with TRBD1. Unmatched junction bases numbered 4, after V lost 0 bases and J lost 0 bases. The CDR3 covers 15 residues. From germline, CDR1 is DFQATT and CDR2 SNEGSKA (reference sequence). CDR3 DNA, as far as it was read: TGCAGTGCTAGAGATTTAACAGGGGGCTCCTACGAG. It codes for CSARDLTGGSYE. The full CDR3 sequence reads CSARDLTGGSYEQYF.

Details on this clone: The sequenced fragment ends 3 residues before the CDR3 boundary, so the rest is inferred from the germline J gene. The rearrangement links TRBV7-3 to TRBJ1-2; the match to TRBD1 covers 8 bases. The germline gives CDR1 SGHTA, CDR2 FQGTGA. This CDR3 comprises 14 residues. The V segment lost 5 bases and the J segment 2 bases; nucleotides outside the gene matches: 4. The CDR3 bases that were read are TGTGCCAGCAGCGAGACAGGGGTAAACTATGGC. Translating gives CASSETGVNYG. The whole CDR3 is CASSETGVNYGYTF.

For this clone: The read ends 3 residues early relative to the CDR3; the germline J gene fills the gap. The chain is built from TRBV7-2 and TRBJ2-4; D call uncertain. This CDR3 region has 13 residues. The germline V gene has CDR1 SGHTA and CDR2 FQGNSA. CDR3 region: CASSENLSYGQYF. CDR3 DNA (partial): TGTGCCAGCAGCGAGAACCTAAGCTATGGT.

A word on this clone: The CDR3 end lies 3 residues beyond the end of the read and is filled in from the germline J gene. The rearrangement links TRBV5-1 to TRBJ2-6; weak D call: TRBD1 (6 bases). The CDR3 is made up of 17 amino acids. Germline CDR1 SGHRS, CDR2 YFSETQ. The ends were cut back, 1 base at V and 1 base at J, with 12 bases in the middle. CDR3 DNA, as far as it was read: TGCGCCAGCAGCTTGACAGGGTGGTTTTCTGGGGCCAACGTC. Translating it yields CASSLTGWFSGANV. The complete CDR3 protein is CASSLTGWFSGANVLTF. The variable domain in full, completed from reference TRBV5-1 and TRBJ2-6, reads KAGVTQTPRYLIKTRGQQVTLSCSPISGHRSVSWYQQTPGQGLQFLFEYFSETQRNKGNFPGRFSGRQFSNSRSEMNVSTLELGDSALYLCASSLTGWFSGANVLTFGAGSRLTVL.

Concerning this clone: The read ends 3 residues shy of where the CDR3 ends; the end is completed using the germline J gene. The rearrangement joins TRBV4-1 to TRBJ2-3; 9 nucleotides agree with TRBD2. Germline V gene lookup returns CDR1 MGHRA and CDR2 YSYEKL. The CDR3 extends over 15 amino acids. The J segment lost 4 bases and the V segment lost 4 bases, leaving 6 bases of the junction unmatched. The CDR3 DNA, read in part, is TGCGCCAGCAGCCGTAGCGGGAGCGGGGCAGATACG. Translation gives CASSRSGSGADT. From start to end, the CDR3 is CASSRSGSGADTQYF.

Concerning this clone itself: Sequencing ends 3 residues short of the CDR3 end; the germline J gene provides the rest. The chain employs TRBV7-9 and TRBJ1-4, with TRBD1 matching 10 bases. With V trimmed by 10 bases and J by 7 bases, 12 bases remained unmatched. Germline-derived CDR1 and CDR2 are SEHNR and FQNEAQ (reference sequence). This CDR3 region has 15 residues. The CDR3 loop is CATDGTGVYGEKLFF. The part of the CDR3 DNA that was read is TGTGCCACCGATGGGACAGGGGTTTATGGTGAAAAA. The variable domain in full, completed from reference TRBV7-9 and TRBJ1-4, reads DTGVSQNPRHKITKRGQNVTFRCDPISEHNRLYWYRQTLGQGPEFLTYFQNEAQLEKSRLLSDRFSAERPKGSFSTLEIQRTEQGDSAMYLCATDGTGVYGEKLFFGSGTQLSVL.

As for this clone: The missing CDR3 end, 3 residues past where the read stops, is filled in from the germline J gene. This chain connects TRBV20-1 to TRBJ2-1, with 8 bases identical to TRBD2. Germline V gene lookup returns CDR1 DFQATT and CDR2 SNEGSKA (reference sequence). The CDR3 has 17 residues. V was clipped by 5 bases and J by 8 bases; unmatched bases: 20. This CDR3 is CSASLPASGYFLHEQFF. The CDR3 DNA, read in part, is TGCAGTGCTTCGCTCCCGGCTAGCGGGTATTTTTTACATGAG.

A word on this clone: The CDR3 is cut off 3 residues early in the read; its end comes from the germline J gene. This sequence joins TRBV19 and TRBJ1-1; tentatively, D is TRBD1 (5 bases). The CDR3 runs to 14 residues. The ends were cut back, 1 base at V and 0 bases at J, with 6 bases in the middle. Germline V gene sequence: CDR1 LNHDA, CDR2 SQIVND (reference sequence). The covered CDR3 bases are TGTGCCAGTAGTATAGGACAGCTGAACACTGAA. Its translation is CASSIGQLNTE. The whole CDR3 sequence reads CASSIGQLNTEAFF.

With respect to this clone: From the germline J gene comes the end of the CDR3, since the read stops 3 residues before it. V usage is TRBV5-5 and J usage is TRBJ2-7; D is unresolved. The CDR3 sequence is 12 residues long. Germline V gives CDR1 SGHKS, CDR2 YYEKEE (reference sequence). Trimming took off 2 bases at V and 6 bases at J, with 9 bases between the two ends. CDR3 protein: CASSLNALEQYF. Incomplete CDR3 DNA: TGTGCCAGCAGCTTAAACGCGCTCGAG.

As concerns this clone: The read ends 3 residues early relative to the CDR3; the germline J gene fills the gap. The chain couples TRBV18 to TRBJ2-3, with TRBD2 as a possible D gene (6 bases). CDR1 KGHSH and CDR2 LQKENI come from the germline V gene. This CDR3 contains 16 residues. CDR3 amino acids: CASSPRATGGGETQYF. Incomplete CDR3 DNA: TGTGCCAGCTCACCAAGGGCTACTGGCGGAGGGGAGACG.

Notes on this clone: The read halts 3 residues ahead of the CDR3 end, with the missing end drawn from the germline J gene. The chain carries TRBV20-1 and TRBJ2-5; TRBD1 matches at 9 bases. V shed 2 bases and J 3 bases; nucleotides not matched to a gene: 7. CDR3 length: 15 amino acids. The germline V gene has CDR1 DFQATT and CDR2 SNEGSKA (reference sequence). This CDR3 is CSARPPGTGKETQYF. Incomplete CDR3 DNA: TGCAGTGCTAGACCACCTGGGACAGGGAAAGAGACC.

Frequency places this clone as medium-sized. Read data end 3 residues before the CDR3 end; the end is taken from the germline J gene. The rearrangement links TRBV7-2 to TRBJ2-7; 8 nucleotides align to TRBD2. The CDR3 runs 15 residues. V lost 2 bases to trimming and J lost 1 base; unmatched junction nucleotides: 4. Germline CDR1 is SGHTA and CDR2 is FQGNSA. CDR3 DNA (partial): TGTGCCAGCAGCTTAACAGCGGGAGTGTCCTACGAG. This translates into CASSLTAGVSYE. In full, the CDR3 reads CASSLTAGVSYEQYF.

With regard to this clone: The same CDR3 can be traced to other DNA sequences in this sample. This CDR3 reads CSVRTGGFYEQYF. The CDR3 DNA, read in part, is TGCAGCGTCAGGACAGGGGGCTTCTACGAG. The genes are TRBV29-1 and TRBJ2-7; 11 nucleotides line up with TRBD1. The CDR3 extends 3 residues past the end of the read, so its final part is completed from the germline J gene. There are 13 residues in the CDR3. The junction had 4 bases not matched to a gene; V was cut back by 6 bases and J by 3 bases. CDR1 is SQVTM, CDR2 ANQGSEA, per germline.

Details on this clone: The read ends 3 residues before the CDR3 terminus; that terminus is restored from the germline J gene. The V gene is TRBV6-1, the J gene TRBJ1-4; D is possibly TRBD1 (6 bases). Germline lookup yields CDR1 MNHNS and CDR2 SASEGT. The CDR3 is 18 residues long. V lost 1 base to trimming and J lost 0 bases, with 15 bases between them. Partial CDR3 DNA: TGTGCCAGCAGTGAAGTAGTATGGACAGACGCAACTAATGAAAAA. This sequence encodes CASSEVVWTDATNEK. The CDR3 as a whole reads CASSEVVWTDATNEKLFF.

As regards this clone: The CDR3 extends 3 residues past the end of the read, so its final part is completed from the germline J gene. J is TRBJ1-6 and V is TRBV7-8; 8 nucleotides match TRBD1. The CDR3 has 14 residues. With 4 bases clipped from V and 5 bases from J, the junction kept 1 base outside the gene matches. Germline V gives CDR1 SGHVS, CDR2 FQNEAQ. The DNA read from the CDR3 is TGTGCCAGCAGCTGGGGACAGGATAATTCACCC. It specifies CASSWGQDNSP. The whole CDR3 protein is CASSWGQDNSPLHF. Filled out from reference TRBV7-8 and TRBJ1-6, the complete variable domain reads GAGVSQSPRYKVAKRGQDVALRCDPISGHVSLFWYQQALGQGPEFLTYFQNEAQLDKSGLPSDRFFAERPEGSVSTLKIQRTQQEDSAVYLCASSWGQDNSPLHFGNGTRLTVT.

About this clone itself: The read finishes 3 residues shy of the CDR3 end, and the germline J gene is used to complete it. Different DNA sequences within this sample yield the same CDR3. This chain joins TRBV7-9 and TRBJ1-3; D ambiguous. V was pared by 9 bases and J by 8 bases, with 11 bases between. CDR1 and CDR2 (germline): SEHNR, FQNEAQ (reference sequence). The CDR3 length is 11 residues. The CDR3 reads CASSKADTIYF. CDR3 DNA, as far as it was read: TGTGCCAGTTCTAAGGCGGACACC.